One sample yielded the 16 T cell receptor beta chains listed below, sequenced in a study of CXCR3-negative and CXCR3-positive naive CD8 T cells. Study-wide results and caveats: For CXCR3-positive naive cells, TRB CDR3s were more hydrophobic than those of CXCR3-negative naive cells.

These receptors' antigens are unknown. Carrying UMI labels, the TRB cDNA libraries were prepared through 5' RACE. Reprocessing the 5' RACE reads, TCRdb reports a single entry for every CDR3 protein and omits DNA. The sample holds 75,000 to 90,000 distinct CDR3 sequences. Input material: naive CXCR3+ CD8+ T cells from blood. Documented subset: CD45RO-CCR7+CD27+CD95- naive CD8+ T cells expressing CXCR3 (TNR3+). All receptors come from a human donor in good health. Some clones in this sample may be carry-over from other donors' samples.

The rearrangement joins TRBV6-5 to TRBJ2-3; TCRdb selects TRBD2, and the lack of DNA leaves this call unchecked. Germline CDR1 MNHEY, CDR2 SVGAGI. CDR3 length: 17 amino acids. The CDR3 protein is CASSDQLAGGITDTQYF.

The chain combines TRBV30 with TRBJ1-5; TCRdb reports TRBD1, a call that lacks DNA to check it against. CDR1 GTSNPN and CDR2 SVGIG come from the germline V gene (reference sequence). CDR3 size: 13 residues. The CDR3 protein is CADRDPGNQPQHF.

The V gene is TRBV5-1, the J gene TRBJ2-7. The CDR3 is 14 residues long. The germline V gene has CDR1 SGHRS and CDR2 YFSETQ. The CDR3 spells CASSDNPDSYEQYF.

The chain links TRBV5-1 to TRBJ2-7; TCRdb designates TRBD1, a call that cannot be tested without DNA. Germline CDR1 SGHRS, CDR2 YFSETQ. CDR3 length: 15 residues. The CDR3 region is CASSHDRSLGYEQYF.

CDR3 loop: CSARDAQGALDEQFF. V gene TRBV20-1 combines with J gene TRBJ2-1; lacking DNA, the TRBD1 call made by TCRdb goes unchecked. The CDR3 consists of 15 residues. The germline V gene encodes CDR1 DFQATT and CDR2 SNEGSKA (reference sequence).

The chain recombines TRBV11-2 with TRBJ2-7. The CDR3 has 14 amino acids. Per germline, CDR1 SGHAT and CDR2 FQNNGV. The CDR3 spells CASSLDRISYEQYF.

The chain combines TRBV5-1 with TRBJ2-1; as DNA is missing, the TRBD2 call by TCRdb cannot be tested. CDR1 is SGHRS, CDR2 YFSETQ, per germline. The length of the CDR3 is 17 residues. CDR3 sequence reads: CASSLAQREAPVDEQFF.

The gene calls are TRBV7-9 and TRBJ1-1. In germline, CDR1 is SEHNR, CDR2 FQNEAQ (reference sequence). The CDR3 loop spans 12 amino acids. The CDR3 loop is CASSSGGREAFF.

This chain uses TRBV28 with TRBJ2-7. CDR1 MDHEN and CDR2 SYDVKM come from the germline V gene. The CDR3 extends over 14 amino acids. CDR3 sequence reads: CASSLSLLSYEQYF.

The V call is TRBV5-1, the J call TRBJ2-1; TCRdb's D call of TRBD1 is untestable without DNA. Germline assignment: CDR1 SGHRS and CDR2 YFSETQ. CDR3 size: 16 residues. The CDR3 loop is CASSSMGQGSYNEQFF.

The chain employs TRBV6-2 or TRBV6-3 and TRBJ2-5; the TCRdb call, TRBD1, lacks DNA for checking. Germline CDR1 and CDR2: MNHEY and SVGEGT. This CDR3 has 13 residues. The CDR3 is CASSPGSQETQYF.

The rearrangement links TRBV18 to TRBJ1-2; lacking DNA, the TRBD1 call made by TCRdb goes unchecked. The CDR3 is 13 residues long. Germline assignment: CDR1 KGHSH and CDR2 LQKENI. The CDR3 loop is CASSPGTAHGYTF. The whole variable domain, remainder taken from reference TRBV18 and TRBJ1-2, is NAGVMQNPRHLVRRRGQEARLRCSPMKGHSHVYWYRQLPEEGLKFMVYLQKENIIDESGMPKERFSAEFPKEGPSILRIQQVVRGDSAAYFCASSPGTAHGYTFGSGTRLTVV.

The chain has TRBV5-1 and TRBJ2-1; the TRBD2 assignment by TCRdb is unverifiable without DNA. Germline V lookup: CDR1 SGHRS, CDR2 YFSETQ. CDR3 length equals 11 residues. CDR3 protein: CASSPGLGQFF.

The chain combines TRBV6-6 with TRBJ2-1. The germline gives CDR1 MNHNY, CDR2 SVGAGI (reference sequence). The CDR3 spans 12 residues. CDR3 residues: CASSSIYNEQFF.

The rearrangement uses TRBV25-1 and TRBJ2-1. The length of the CDR3 is 12 residues. In germline, CDR1 is MGHDK, CDR2 SYGVNS. CDR3 residues: CASSESGHEQFF.

V and J are TRBV29-1 and TRBJ2-7; the TRBD1 assignment by TCRdb is unverifiable without DNA. The germline gives CDR1 SQVTM, CDR2 ANQGSEA. The CDR3 contains 12 residues. CDR3 loop: CSVGTGGYEQYF.